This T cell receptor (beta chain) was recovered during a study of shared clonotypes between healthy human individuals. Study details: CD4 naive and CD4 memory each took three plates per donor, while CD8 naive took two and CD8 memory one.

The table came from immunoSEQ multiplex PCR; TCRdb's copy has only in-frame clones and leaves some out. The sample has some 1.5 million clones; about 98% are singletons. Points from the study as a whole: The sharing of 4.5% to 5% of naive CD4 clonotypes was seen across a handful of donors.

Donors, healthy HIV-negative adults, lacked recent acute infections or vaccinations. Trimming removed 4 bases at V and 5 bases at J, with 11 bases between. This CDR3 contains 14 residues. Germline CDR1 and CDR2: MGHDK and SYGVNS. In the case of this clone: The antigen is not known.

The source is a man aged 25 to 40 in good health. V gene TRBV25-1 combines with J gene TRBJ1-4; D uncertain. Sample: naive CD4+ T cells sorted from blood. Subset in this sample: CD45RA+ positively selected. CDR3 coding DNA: TGTGCCAGCAGTGTGTGGGCTCTAAATGAAAAACTGTTTTTT. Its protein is CASSVWALNEKLFF.